This TCR beta chain comes out of a study of cytomegalovirus exposure and HLA in healthy donors. Study summary: The 120 validation repertoires matched the 666 first-cohort repertoires in platform, a later analysis reported.

Study-wide findings and caveats: Through in vitro validation, a few CMV-associated chains were shown to be specific for CMV antigens. Cytomegalovirus-associated TCR beta chains were listed, numbering around 150. The tendency of first-cohort TCR clusters to co-occur in the 110 or so validation repertoires emerged from a later analysis.

On this clone itself: Its antigen is not known.

Only in-frame clones appear in the TCRdb table, and some are missing; sequencing was by immunoSEQ multiplex PCR. The sample holds some 250,000 clones, around 87% seen once. V lost 5 bases to trimming and J lost 0 bases; unmatched junction nucleotides: 4. This CDR3 spans 15 amino acids. Germline assignment: CDR1 SGHAT and CDR2 FQNNGV. This receptor was obtained from a woman aged 25-40 years in good health and CMV-seropositive. The material sequenced was PBMCs. V and J are TRBV11-2 and TRBJ1-5; 7 nucleotides agree with TRBD1. CDR3 DNA sequence: TGTGCCAGCAGCGAACAGGGGATTAGCAATCAGCCCCAGCATTTT. This codes for CASSEQGISNQPQHF.